This TCR beta chain is drawn from a study of cytomegalovirus exposure and HLA in healthy donors. The PCR had 60 Vbeta and 13 Jbeta primers. Sequencing used immunoSEQ multiplex PCR; TCRdb keeps in-frame clones, though not all of them. Of 90,000 to 150,000 clones listed, 77% are singletons. Notes on the study in general: Later analysis showed most CMV-associated TCR beta chains appearing HLA-restricted.

V dropped 3 bases and J dropped 2 bases, with 13 bases sitting between them. The germline V gene has CDR1 SGHDN and CDR2 FVKESK. The CDR3 contains 15 residues. Concerning this clone itself: Its target is not known.

The TCR sequence derives from a man aged 35-49 years in good health and CMV-seropositive. The specimen sequenced was PBMCs. The chain recombines TRBV14 with TRBJ1-2, with D possibly being TRBD1 (6 bases). The CDR3 sequence: CASSHWTEKNYGYTF. The DNA for the CDR3 is TGTGCCAGCAGCCATTGGACAGAAAAAAACTATGGCTACACCTTC.